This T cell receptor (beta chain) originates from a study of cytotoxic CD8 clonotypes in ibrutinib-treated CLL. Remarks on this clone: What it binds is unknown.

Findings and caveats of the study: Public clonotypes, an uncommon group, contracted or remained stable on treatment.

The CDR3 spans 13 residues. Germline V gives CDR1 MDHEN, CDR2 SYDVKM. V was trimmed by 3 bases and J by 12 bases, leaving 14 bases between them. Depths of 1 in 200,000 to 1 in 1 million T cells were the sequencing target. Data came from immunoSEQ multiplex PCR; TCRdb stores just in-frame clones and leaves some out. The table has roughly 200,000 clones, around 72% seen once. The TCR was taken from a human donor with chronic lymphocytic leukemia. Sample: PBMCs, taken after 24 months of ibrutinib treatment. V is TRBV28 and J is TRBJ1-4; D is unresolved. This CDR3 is CASSLPGREELFF. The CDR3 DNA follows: TGTGCCAGCAGTTTGCCCGGTAGGGAGGAACTGTTTTTT.